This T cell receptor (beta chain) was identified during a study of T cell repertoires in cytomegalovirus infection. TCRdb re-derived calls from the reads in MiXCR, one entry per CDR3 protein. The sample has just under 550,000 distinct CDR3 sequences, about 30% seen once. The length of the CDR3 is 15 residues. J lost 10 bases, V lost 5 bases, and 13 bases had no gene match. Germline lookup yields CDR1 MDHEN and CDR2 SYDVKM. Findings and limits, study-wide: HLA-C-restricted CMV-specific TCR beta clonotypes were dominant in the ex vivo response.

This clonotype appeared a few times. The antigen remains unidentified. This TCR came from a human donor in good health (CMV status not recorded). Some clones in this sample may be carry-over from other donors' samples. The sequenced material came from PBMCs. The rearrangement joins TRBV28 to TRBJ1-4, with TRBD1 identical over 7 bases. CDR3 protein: CASSTRQGRRAKLFF. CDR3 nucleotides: TGTGCCAGCAGTACCCGACAGGGCCGTCGAGCAAAACTGTTTTTT.